This passage covers 23 T cell receptor beta chains from one sample sequenced in a study of shared clonotypes between healthy human individuals. Here immunoSEQ multiplex PCR was the method, and the copy in TCRdb shows in-frame clones only, minus some. Of some 2.1 million clones detected, roughly 95% appear once; the ten largest clones hold 0.9% to 1.3%. CD8 cells regarded as naive lacked CD45RO, were positively chosen for CCR7, and omitted terminally differentiated effector memory CD45RA+ cells. What was sequenced was naive CD8+ T cells sorted from blood. The receptors were sampled from a man aged 18 to 30 in good health.

J is TRBJ2-7 and V is TRBV11-2; the D gene is possibly TRBD1 (6 bases). The CDR3 length is 14 residues. V dropped 3 bases and J dropped 2 bases, with 11 bases sitting between them. Germline CDR1 reads SGHAT; CDR2 reads FQNNGV. CDR3 DNA: TGTGCCAGCAGCTTGTCGACAGGTACCTACGAGCAGTACTTC. This sequence encodes CASSLSTGTYEQYF.

The rearrangement links TRBV11-2 to TRBJ2-7, with D maybe TRBD1 (6 bases). Germline V gene sequence: CDR1 SGHAT, CDR2 FQNNGV. V shed 5 bases and J shed 0 bases, with 17 bases lying between them. The CDR3 sequence is 16 residues long. In DNA form, the CDR3 reads TGTGCCAGCAGCCCTCTAACAGGGCTTCTCTCCTACGAGCAGTACTTC. It is translated as CASSPLTGLLSYEQYF.

The rearrangement uses TRBV4-1 and TRBJ1-6; D is uncertain. V was cut by 4 bases and J by 7 bases, with 11 bases left in between. Germline loops: CDR1 MGHRA, CDR2 YSYEKL. The CDR3 contains 14 residues. Written as DNA, the CDR3 is TGCGCCAGCAGCCCCCCCAATTTCAATTCACCCCTCCACTTT. Its translation is CASSPPNFNSPLHF.

The genes are TRBV11-2 and TRBJ2-1; the match to TRBD1 covers 11 bases. The J segment lost 12 bases and the V segment lost 4 bases, leaving 11 bases of the junction unmatched. This CDR3 spans 15 amino acids. Germline values: CDR1 SGHAT, CDR2 FQNNGV. CDR3: CASSSPGTGGLGQFF. The CDR3 DNA reads TGTGCCAGCAGCTCCCCCGGGACAGGGGGATTAGGGCAGTTCTTC.

The rearrangement uses TRBV23-1 and TRBJ1-2, with TRBD1 as a possible D gene (6 bases). TRBV23-1 counts as an open reading frame of uncertain function. V was shortened by 8 bases and J by 2 bases, with 21 bases between the two germline ends. The CDR3 length is 16 residues. Here the CDR3 DNA reads TGCGCCAGCGGTGACCCCCCGAGGCAGGGGAACTATGGCTACACCTTC. It yields the protein CASGDPPRQGNYGYTF.

The chain couples TRBV9 to TRBJ1-2; perhaps TRBD1 as D (5 bases). The germline CDR1 and CDR2 sequences are SGDLS and YYNGEE. CDR3 length equals 15 residues. Trimming stripped 4 bases from V and 5 bases from J, with 18 bases between. CDR3 nucleotide sequence: TGTGCCAGCAGCACCCGAGAGGGGCGGCGGTATGGCTACACCTTC. It translates to CASSTREGRRYGYTF.

The sample holds one count of this clone. J is TRBJ2-7 and V is TRBV7-8, with 9 nucleotides matching TRBD1. V trimming: 4 bases; J trimming: 6 bases; junction bases outside the gene matches: 10. The CDR3 is 15 residues long. Per the germline V gene, CDR1 is SGHVS and CDR2 is FQNEAQ. CDR3 amino acids: CASSSPGQGRFEQYF. The CDR3 DNA reads TGTGCCAGCAGCTCTCCGGGACAGGGCCGGTTCGAGCAGTACTTC. Drawing the rest from reference TRBV7-8 and TRBJ2-7, the complete variable domain is GAGVSQSPRYKVAKRGQDVALRCDPISGHVSLFWYQQALGQGPEFLTYFQNEAQLDKSGLPSDRFFAERPEGSVSTLKIQRTQQEDSAVYLCASSSPGQGRFEQYFGPGTRLTVT.

A remark on this clone: The same CDR3 can be traced to other DNA sequences in this sample. The V gene is TRBV27, the J gene TRBJ2-5; D is perhaps TRBD1 (6 bases). This CDR3 spans 14 amino acids. The germline V gene has CDR1 MNHEY and CDR2 SMNVEV (reference sequence). V dropped 3 bases and J dropped 4 bases, with 12 bases sitting between them. Here the CDR3 DNA reads TGTGCCAGCAGTTTTACAGGGTATGGAGAGACCCAGTACTTC. It specifies CASSFTGYGETQYF.

This clone was seen a single time. This rearrangement joins TRBV6-8 to TRBJ2-3; the D is unclear. Germline lookup yields CDR1 MNHGY and CDR2 SAAAGT. The CDR3 runs 12 residues. V was pared by 6 bases and J by 0 bases, with 4 bases between. This CDR3 is CASSASTDTQYF. In nucleotides, the CDR3 is TGTGCCAGCAGCGCTAGCACAGATACGCAGTATTTT.

This chain connects TRBV11-2 to TRBJ2-1; 12 bases match TRBD2. CDR3 length: 14 residues. From germline, CDR1 is SGHAT and CDR2 FQNNGV. J was trimmed by 8 bases and V by 5 bases; bases with no gene match: 4. DNA of the CDR3: TGTGCCAGCAGCCTAGCGGGAGGGCAAGATGAGCAGTTCTTC. Protein: CASSLAGGQDEQFF.

This chain uses TRBV27 with TRBJ2-7; the D call may be TRBD1 or TRBD2 (5 bases each). V was shortened by 2 bases and J by 3 bases, with 11 bases between the two germline ends. The CDR3 has 14 residues. From germline, CDR1 is MNHEY and CDR2 SMNVEV (reference sequence). The CDR3 spells CASSLRGPGYEQYF. Here the CDR3 DNA reads TGTGCCAGCAGTTTAAGGGGACCGGGCTACGAGCAGTACTTC.

In this sample, this clone turned up once. The chain uses TRBV7-9 and TRBJ2-5, with a weak D call TRBD1 (6 bases). The V gene lost 4 bases and the J gene lost 5 bases, with 14 bases spanning the gap. The CDR3 is 14 residues long. Germline V gene lookup returns CDR1 SEHNR and CDR2 FQNEAQ (reference sequence). The DNA for the CDR3 is TGTGCCAGCAGCTCTCCTATTCAGGGGGAGACCCAGTACTTC. It specifies CASSSPIQGETQYF.

The V call is TRBV7-9, the J call TRBJ1-5; D is undetermined. The V gene lost 1 base and the J gene lost 2 bases, with 15 bases spanning the gap. The germline gives CDR1 SEHNR, CDR2 FQNEAQ (reference sequence). The CDR3 sequence is 17 residues long. In DNA form, the CDR3 reads TGTGCCAGCAGCTTAGGAGCGGGGTTGGAGGGCAATCAGCCCCAGCATTTT. It codes for CASSLGAGLEGNQPQHF. The full variable domain, in which reference TRBV7-9 and TRBJ1-5 provide the parts outside the CDR3, is DTGVSQNPRHKITKRGQNVTFRCDPISEHNRLYWYRQTLGQGPEFLTYFQNEAQLEKSRLLSDRFSAERPKGSFSTLEIQRTEQGDSAMYLCASSLGAGLEGNQPQHFGDGTRLSIL.

The chain is built from TRBV6-1 and TRBJ2-7; perhaps TRBD1 as D (5 bases). Trimming stripped 3 bases from V and 2 bases from J, with 8 bases between. From germline, CDR1 is MNHNS and CDR2 SASEGT. There are 13 residues in the CDR3. CDR3 protein: CASSDRATYEQYF. CDR3 DNA: TGTGCCAGCAGTGACAGGGCCACCTACGAGCAGTACTTC.

The chain employs TRBV7-9 and TRBJ2-2, with no clear D. The CDR3 runs 14 residues. Trimming stripped 2 bases from V and 4 bases from J, with 8 bases between. Germline-derived CDR1 and CDR2 are SEHNR and FQNEAQ (reference sequence). CDR3 coding DNA: TGTGCCAGCAGCTTAATAGGGATCACCGGGGAGCTGTTTTTT. Translating gives CASSLIGITGELFF. Combining the CDR3 with reference TRBV7-9 and TRBJ2-2 gives the whole variable domain DTGVSQNPRHKITKRGQNVTFRCDPISEHNRLYWYRQTLGQGPEFLTYFQNEAQLEKSRLLSDRFSAERPKGSFSTLEIQRTEQGDSAMYLCASSLIGITGELFFGEGSRLTVL.

The chain joins TRBV6-6 to TRBJ1-5; D possibly corresponds to TRBD1 (5 bases). CDR1 and CDR2 (germline): MNHNY, SVGAGI (reference sequence). CDR3 length equals 13 residues. V dropped 6 bases and J dropped 9 bases, with 15 bases sitting between them. In nucleotides, the CDR3 is TGTGCCAGCAGCTGGACCGTGGGGGGGCCCCAGCATTTT. Encoded protein: CASSWTVGGPQHF.

In the case of this clone: This same CDR3 is encoded by further DNA sequences in the sample. This chain joins TRBV10-3 and TRBJ2-7; a weak D match, TRBD2 (5 bases). The germline CDR1 and CDR2 sequences are ENHRY and SYGVKD. The CDR3 length is 12 residues. Trimming removed 3 bases from V and 2 bases from J, with 5 bases in between. The CDR3 DNA reads TGTGCCATCAGTGACGGGGCCTACGAGCAGTACTTC. Translated, it gives CAISDGAYEQYF.

This chain uses TRBV13 with TRBJ2-7; 7 bases fit TRBD1. The CDR3 is 17 residues long. The germline CDR1 and CDR2 sequences are PRHDT and FYEKMQ (reference sequence). J was trimmed by 4 bases and V by 4 bases; bases with no gene match: 16. CDR3 in DNA: TGTGCCAGCAGCTCCAGGGGACAGTCGTCGTTTTTTTACGAGCAGTACTTC. Its protein product is CASSSRGQSSFFYEQYF.

The chain is built from TRBV7-9 and TRBJ2-1, with a tentative D call TRBD1 (6 bases). Between the trimmed V and J ends, which lost 5 bases and 5 bases, there was a span of 10 bases. The CDR3 length is 13 residues. Per the germline V gene, CDR1 is SEHNR and CDR2 is FQNEAQ (reference sequence). This CDR3 reads CASSTWTDNEQFF. Written as DNA, the CDR3 is TGTGCCAGCAGCACCTGGACAGACAATGAGCAGTTCTTC.

The chain uses TRBV21-1 and TRBJ1-5; whether TRBD1, the table's D call, matches the DNA was not checked. TRBV21-1 is an annotated pseudogene. CDR3 length equals 16 residues. The CDR3: CASSSYFEQGGQPQHF. In DNA, the CDR3 is TGTGCCAGCAGCTCATATTTCGAACAGGGGGGACAGCCCCAGCATTTT.

The CDR3 nucleotides read TGTGCCATCAGTGAGTCGACAGGGGATCCCGACAGCAATCAGCCCCAGCATTTT. This sequence encodes CAISESTGDPDSNQPQHF. The V call is TRBV10-3, the J call TRBJ1-5; 8 bases are shared with TRBD1. Germline CDR1 reads ENHRY; CDR2 reads SYGVKD. Trimming cost V 0 bases and J 1 base; bases outside gene matches: 8. CDR3 length: 18 amino acids.

J is TRBJ2-7 and V is TRBV2; 10 bases agree with TRBD1. With V trimmed by 6 bases and J by 3 bases, 8 bases remained unmatched. There are 15 residues in the CDR3. Germline CDR1 is SNHLY and CDR2 is FYNNEI. CDR3 DNA: TGTGCCAGCAGAGTTGGGACAGGGGTTTTCTACGAGCAGTACTTC. This codes for CASRVGTGVFYEQYF. The full variable domain, its missing parts supplied by reference TRBV2 and TRBJ2-7, is EPEVTQTPSHQVTQMGQEVILRCVPISNHLYFYWYRQILGQKVEFLVSFYNNEISEKSEIFDDQFSVERPDGSNFTLKIRSTKLEDSAMYFCASRVGTGVFYEQYFGPGTRLTVT.

The V and J genes are TRBV30 and TRBJ1-4; D not certain. The ends were cut back, 2 bases at V and 5 bases at J, with 18 bases in the middle. Looked up from germline, CDR1 is GTSNPN and CDR2 is SVGIG (reference sequence). This CDR3 has 16 residues. The CDR3 loop is CAWSYLRRGSNEKLFF. In DNA, the CDR3 is TGTGCCTGGAGTTACTTGCGACGGGGTTCAAATGAAAAACTGTTTTTT. Drawing the rest from reference TRBV30 and TRBJ1-4, the complete variable domain is SQTIHQWPATLVQPVGSPLSLECTVEGTSNPNLYWYRQAAGRGLQLLFYSVGIGQISSEVPQNLSASRPQDRQFILSSKKLLLSDSGFYLCAWSYLRRGSNEKLFFGSGTQLSVL.